This TCR beta chain was captured in a study of blood T cell repertoires in COVID-19. Across the study: Samples representing acute and convalescent COVID-19 were sourced from the United States, Italy and Spain. T cells, B-cell-depleted T cells, or PBMCs supplied cDNA or gDNA.

Sequenced by immunoSEQ multiplex PCR; TCRdb stores in-frame clones only, minus some. This table has roughly 150,000 clones, approximately 87% appearing once. The receptor was isolated from a woman in her seventies with acute or convalescent COVID-19. Sequences were obtained from peripheral blood.

CDR3 nucleotide sequence: TGCAGCGTGGGAGACAGGTTTGGCACCTACAATGAGCAGTTCTTC. This codes for CSVGDRFGTYNEQFF. V and J are TRBV29-1 and TRBJ2-1, with D maybe TRBD1 (6 bases). Germline-derived CDR1 and CDR2 are SQVTM and ANQGSEA. CDR3 length: 15 residues. With 6 bases removed from V and 2 bases from J, the gap between germline ends came to 17 bases.